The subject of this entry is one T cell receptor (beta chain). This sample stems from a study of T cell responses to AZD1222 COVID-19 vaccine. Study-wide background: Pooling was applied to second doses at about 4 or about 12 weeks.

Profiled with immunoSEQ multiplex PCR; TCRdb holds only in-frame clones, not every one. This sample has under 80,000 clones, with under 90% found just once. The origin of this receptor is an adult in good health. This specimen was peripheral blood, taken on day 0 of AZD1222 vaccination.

The CDR3 region has the DNA TGTGCCTGGAGTACTGTCTTGACTGCTAATTCACCCCTCCACTTT. Its translation: CAWSTVLTANSPLHF. The chain recombines TRBV30 with TRBJ1-6, with unresolved D. The CDR3 is 15 residues long. Trimming left V 2 bases short and J 6 bases short, with 14 bases between. CDR1 and CDR2 from the germline V gene are GTSNPN and SVGIG (reference sequence).